Presented here are 19 T cell receptor beta chains from one specimen sequenced in a study of T cells after yellow fever vaccination. TCRdb independently ran MiXCR on the 5' RACE reads; one entry per CDR3 protein. The top ten hold around 24% of the sample, which has about 350,000 distinct CDR3 sequences, approximately 4% seen once. The sample in question was PBMCs, obtained 5 days after the yellow fever booster vaccination. These receptors all come from a man between 18 and 35 years old who received the YFV17D yellow fever vaccine.

The chain employs TRBV20-1 and TRBJ1-3, with D unclear. V shed 1 base and J shed 0 bases, with 7 bases lying between them. Germline CDR1 and CDR2: DFQATT and SNEGSKA (reference sequence). This CDR3 has 14 residues. This CDR3 is CSARVQDSGNTIYF. DNA for the CDR3: TGCAGTGCTAGAGTCCAGGACTCTGGAAACACCATATATTTT.

This clonotype turned up a few times. The rearrangement joins TRBV5-1 to TRBJ2-2; D ambiguous. CDR1 SGHRS and CDR2 YFSETQ come from the germline V gene. The CDR3 has 14 residues. Trimming removed 4 bases at V and 1 base at J, with 8 bases between. CDR3 sequence reads: CASSLERNTGELFF. CDR3 in DNA: TGCGCCAGCAGCCTGGAAAGGAACACCGGGGAGCTGTTTTTT.

At least ten counts were recorded for this clonotype. The J gene is TRBJ2-5, the V gene TRBV4-3; possible D gene TRBD2, 6 bases. There are 16 residues in the CDR3. V was pared by 0 bases and J by 4 bases, with 15 bases between. The germline V gene encodes CDR1 LGHNA and CDR2 YSLEER. In DNA, the CDR3 is TGCGCCAGCAGCCAAGATTGGCGGGGTTTGACAGAGACCCAGTACTTC. Amino acid sequence: CASSQDWRGLTETQYF.

This clonotype was found a few times. The V gene is TRBV5-1, the J gene TRBJ1-1; tentative D call: TRBD1 (5 bases). This CDR3 is 15 amino acids long. Germline V CDR1 and CDR2: SGHRS, YFSETQ. The germline V and J ends were trimmed by 0 bases and 4 bases, with 13 bases remaining between them. The CDR3 nucleotides are TGCGCCAGCAGCTTGGATCCAGCAGGGCCCACTGAAGCTTTCTTT. Its protein is CASSLDPAGPTEAFF.

In this sample, this clonotype turned up many times. The V and J genes are TRBV7-2 and TRBJ2-2, with TRBD1 matching over 8 bases. The CDR3 is 15 amino acids. Germline values: CDR1 SGHTA, CDR2 FQGNSA. Germline trimming cut 5 bases from V and 2 bases from J; bases unmatched to any gene: 4. CDR3 sequence reads: CASSGTGSNTGELFF. The CDR3 DNA is TGTGCCAGCAGCGGGACAGGTTCCAACACCGGGGAGCTGTTTTTT.

The table lists this clonotype with a few counts. The chain combines TRBV19 with TRBJ2-6, with TRBD1 identical over 9 bases. The CDR3 extends over 18 amino acids. V gave up 5 bases and J gave up 8 bases; unmatched junction bases: 16. Germline V gene data show CDR1 as LNHDA and CDR2 as SQIVND (reference sequence). The CDR3 sequence: CASSQRSPGQGPPNVLTF. The CDR3, as DNA: TGTGCCAGTAGTCAAAGATCACCGGGACAGGGTCCCCCCAACGTCCTGACTTTC. Looking up the rest from reference TRBV19 and TRBJ2-6 gives the full variable domain: DGGITQSPKYLFRKEGQNVTLSCEQNLNHDAMYWYRQDPGQGLRLIYYSQIVNDFQKGDIAEGYSVSREKKESFPLTVTSAQKNPTAFYLCASSQRSPGQGPPNVLTFGAGSRLTVL.

This clonotype was counted a few times. This chain connects TRBV25-1 to TRBJ2-1; 11 bases align to TRBD2. The J segment lost 7 bases and the V segment lost 7 bases, leaving 3 bases of the junction unmatched. This CDR3 is built from 13 residues. Looked up from germline, CDR1 is MGHDK and CDR2 is SYGVNS. In DNA, the CDR3 is TGTGCCAGCACCATAGCGGGGGGGAATGAGCAGTTCTTC. This gives the protein CASTIAGGNEQFF.

This clonotype was detected a few times. V and J are TRBV5-1 and TRBJ2-5; weak D call: TRBD1 (5 bases). Germline V gene lookup returns CDR1 SGHRS and CDR2 YFSETQ. Trimming shortened V by 1 base and J by 1 base, and 14 bases separated the two germline ends. The CDR3 sequence is 16 residues long. CDR3 DNA sequence: TGCGCCAGCAGCTTGCTCGTTGGCAGGGCCCAAGAGACCCAGTACTTC. Translated: CASSLLVGRAQETQYF.

This clonotype has ten or more counts. The rearrangement uses TRBV5-1 and TRBJ2-1; TRBD2 matches at 9 bases. V lost 4 bases, J lost 1 base, and 3 bases stayed unmatched. Germline CDR1 is SGHRS and CDR2 is YFSETQ. This CDR3 spans 15 amino acids. CDR3 nucleotide sequence: TGCGCCAGCAGCCCAGCGGGGGGTTCCTACAATGAGCAGTTCTTC. Translation: CASSPAGGSYNEQFF.

J is TRBJ2-1 and V is TRBV5-1, with D tentatively TRBD1 or TRBD2 (7 bases each). Germline CDR1 reads SGHRS; CDR2 reads YFSETQ. Trimming shortened V by 4 bases and J by 3 bases, and 11 bases separated the two germline ends. CDR3 length equals 14 residues. The CDR3 reads CASSTRGGYNEQFF. DNA of the CDR3: TGCGCCAGCAGCACCAGGGGGGGCTACAATGAGCAGTTCTTC.

This clonotype has just a few counts. This rearrangement joins TRBV5-1 to TRBJ2-7; D not certain. V was clipped by 4 bases and J by 0 bases, with 11 bases between them. Germline V gene data show CDR1 as SGHRS and CDR2 as YFSETQ. This CDR3 comprises 14 residues. DNA for the CDR3: TGCGCCAGCAGCCCGGAGTCGAGCTCCTACGAGCAGTACTTC. It translates to CASSPESSSYEQYF.

V and J are TRBV12-3 or TRBV12-4 and TRBJ1-1; a possible D gene is TRBD1 (5 bases). This CDR3 contains 13 residues. Trimming stripped 5 bases from V and 10 bases from J, with 17 bases between. The CDR3 spells CASSGDDLRGAFF. The CDR3 region has the DNA TGTGCCAGCAGTGGGGACGACTTGCGGGGAGCTTTCTTT.

This clonotype has a handful of counts. V and J are TRBV7-6 and TRBJ2-3; D unresolved. Trimming left V 4 bases short and J 7 bases short, with 21 bases between. The CDR3 is made up of 16 amino acids. Germline loops: CDR1 SGHVS, CDR2 FNYEAQ. For the CDR3, the DNA is TGTGCCAGCAGCTCATTCCGTCGGACGTCTCTGTATACGCAGTATTTT. Translation gives CASSSFRRTSLYTQYF.

This clonotype was observed a few times. At one end the junction does not follow the germline gene, possibly because of a read error. The V gene is TRBV7-7, the J gene TRBJ2-2; D may be TRBD2 (5 bases). CDR1 is SSHAT, CDR2 FNYEAQ, per germline (reference sequence). The CDR3 is made up of 15 amino acids. Written as DNA, the CDR3 is TGTGCTAGCAGAGCAAGGAGCGGAGTAGGAGGGGAGCTGTTTTTT. It encodes CASRARSGVGGELFF.

This clonotype was seen only a few times. This sequence joins TRBV5-1 and TRBJ1-1, with a possible D match to TRBD1 (5 bases). Trimming stripped 2 bases from V and 3 bases from J, with 11 bases between. The CDR3 is made up of 14 amino acids. Per germline, CDR1 SGHRS and CDR2 YFSETQ. DNA for the CDR3: TGCGCCAGCAGCTTTTCGGGGGGGGACACTGAAGCTTTCTTT. As protein: CASSFSGGDTEAFF.

This clonotype has a handful of counts. V gene TRBV14 combines with J gene TRBJ2-1, with TRBD2 matching 8 bases. CDR1 SGHDN and CDR2 FVKESK come from the germline V gene. This CDR3 spans 16 amino acids. V dropped 5 bases and J dropped 3; count of bases not matched to a gene: 9. CDR3 residues: CASSDTPGGSYNEQFF. The CDR3 DNA reads as TGTGCCAGCAGCGACACTCCGGGGGGGAGCTACAATGAGCAGTTCTTC. The entire variable domain, with the rest obtained from reference TRBV14 and TRBJ2-1, is as follows: EAGVTQFPSHSVIEKGQTVTLRCDPISGHDNLYWYRRVMGKEIKFLLHFVKESKQDESGMPNNRFLAERTGGTYSTLKVQPAELEDSGVYFCASSDTPGGSYNEQFFGPGTRLTVL.

This clonotype was counted at least ten times. This rearrangement joins TRBV5-1 to TRBJ1-1, with D hard to call. This CDR3 spans 14 amino acids. V dropped 5 bases and J dropped 1 base, with 12 bases sitting between them. Germline values: CDR1 SGHRS, CDR2 YFSETQ. The CDR3 DNA reads as TGCGCCAGCAGTCACGGTACAGCGAACACTGAAGCTTTCTTT. The encoded protein is CASSHGTANTEAFF.

The chain employs TRBV27 and TRBJ1-2, with D maybe TRBD1 (5 bases). CDR3 length: 16 residues. V was pared by 7 bases and J by 1 base, with 19 bases between. The V gene's germline CDR1 is MNHEY and CDR2 SMNVEV (reference sequence). CDR3 DNA: TGTGCCAGCACTCCTTCCCTCAGGGTCCTTAACTATGGCTACACCTTC. It codes for CASTPSLRVLNYGYTF.

This clonotype came up a few times. The chain couples TRBV7-2 to TRBJ1-1; 7 bases fit TRBD1. V shed 5 bases and J 3 bases; nucleotides not matched to a gene: 6. Germline loops: CDR1 SGHTA, CDR2 FQGNSA. The CDR3 covers 14 residues. The CDR3 DNA reads TGTGCCAGCAGCCTGAACAGGGGCGACACTGAAGCTTTCTTT. Protein sequence: CASSLNRGDTEAFF.